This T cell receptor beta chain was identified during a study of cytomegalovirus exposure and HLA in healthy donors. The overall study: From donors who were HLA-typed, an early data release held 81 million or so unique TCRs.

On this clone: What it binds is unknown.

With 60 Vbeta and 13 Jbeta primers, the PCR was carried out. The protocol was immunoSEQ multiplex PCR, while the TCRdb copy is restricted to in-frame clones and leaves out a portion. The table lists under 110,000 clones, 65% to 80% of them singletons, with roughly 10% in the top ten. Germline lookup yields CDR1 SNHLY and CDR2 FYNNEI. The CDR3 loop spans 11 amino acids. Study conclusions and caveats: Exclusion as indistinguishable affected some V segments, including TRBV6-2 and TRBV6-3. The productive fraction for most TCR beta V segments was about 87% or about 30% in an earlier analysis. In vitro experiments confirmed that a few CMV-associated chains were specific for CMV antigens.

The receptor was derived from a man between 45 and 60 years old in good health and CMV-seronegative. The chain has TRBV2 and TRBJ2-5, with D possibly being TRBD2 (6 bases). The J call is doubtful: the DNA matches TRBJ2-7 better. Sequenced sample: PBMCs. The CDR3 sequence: CASRWGGEQYF. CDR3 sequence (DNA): TGTGCCAGCAGGTGGGGAGGCGAGCAGTACTTC.